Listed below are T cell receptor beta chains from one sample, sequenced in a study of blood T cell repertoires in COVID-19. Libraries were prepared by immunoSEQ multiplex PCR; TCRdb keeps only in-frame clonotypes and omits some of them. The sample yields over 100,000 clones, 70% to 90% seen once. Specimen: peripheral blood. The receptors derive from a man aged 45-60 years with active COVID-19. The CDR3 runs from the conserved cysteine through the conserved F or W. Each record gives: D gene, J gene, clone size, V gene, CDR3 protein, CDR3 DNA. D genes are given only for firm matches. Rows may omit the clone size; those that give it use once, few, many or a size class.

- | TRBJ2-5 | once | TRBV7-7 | CASSLGQGSQETQYF | TGTGCCAGCAGCTTGGGGCAGGGGAGTCAAGAGACCCAGTACTTC
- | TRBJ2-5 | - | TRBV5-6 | CASSLQGFEETQYF | TGTGCCAGCAGCTTGCAGGGTTTCGAAGAGACCCAGTACTTC
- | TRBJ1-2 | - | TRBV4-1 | CASSHPLQTNYGYTF | TGCGCCAGCAGCCATCCTTTACAGACTAACTATGGCTACACCTTC
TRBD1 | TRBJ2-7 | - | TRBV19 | CASSMTGNPYEQYF | TGTGCCAGTAGTATGACAGGGAATCCCTACGAGCAGTACTTC
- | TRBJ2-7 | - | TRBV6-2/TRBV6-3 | CASIPYRGYEQYF | TGTGCCAGCATCCCCTACCGGGGCTACGAGCAGTACTTC
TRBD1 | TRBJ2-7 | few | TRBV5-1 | CARLRTGPSYEQYF | TGCGCCAGGTTGAGGACAGGGCCCTCCTACGAGCAGTACTTC
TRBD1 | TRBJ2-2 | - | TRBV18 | CASSSERDRANTGELFF | TGTGCCAGCTCATCGGAGAGGGACAGGGCTAACACCGGGGAGCTGTTTTTT
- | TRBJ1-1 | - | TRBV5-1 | CASSLGQGITEAFF | TGCGCCAGCAGCTTGGGCCAGGGTATCACTGAAGCTTTCTTT
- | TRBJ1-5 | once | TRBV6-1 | CASSEYSNQPQHF | TGTGCCAGCAGTGAATATAGCAATCAGCCCCAGCATTTT
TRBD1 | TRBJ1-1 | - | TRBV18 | CASSPRLGQGSFGTEAFF | TGTGCCAGCTCGCCTCGTTTGGGACAGGGATCCTTTGGGACTGAAGCTTTCTTT
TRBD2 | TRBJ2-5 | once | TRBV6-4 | CASSLREGETQYF | TGTGCCAGCAGTCTCCGGGAGGGAGAGACCCAGTACTTC
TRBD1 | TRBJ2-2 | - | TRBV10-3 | CAITQNRDRVVSGELFF | TGTGCCATCACCCAGAACCGGGACAGGGTCGTCTCCGGGGAGCTGTTTTTT
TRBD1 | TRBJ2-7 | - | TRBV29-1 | CSVEDSTGEAYEQYF | TGCAGCGTTGAAGATAGCACAGGGGAAGCCTACGAGCAGTACTTC
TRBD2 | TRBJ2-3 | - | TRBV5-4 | CASSSGGIADTQYF | TGTGCCAGCAGCTCGGGGGGGATCGCAGATACGCAGTATTTT
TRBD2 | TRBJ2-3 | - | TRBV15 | CATSRDGGSTDTQYF | TGTGCCACCAGCAGAGACGGGGGGAGCACAGATACGCAGTATTTT
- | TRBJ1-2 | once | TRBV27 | CASSSSGRGSNYGYTF | TGTGCCAGCAGTTCGTCCGGGAGAGGGAGTAACTATGGCTACACCTTC
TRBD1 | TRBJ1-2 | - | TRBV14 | CASSYGQAPWGYTF | TGTGCCAGCAGCTACGGACAGGCGCCGTGGGGCTACACCTTC
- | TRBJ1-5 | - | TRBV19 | CASSIDHSQNQPQHF | TGTGCCAGTAGTATAGATCACAGCCAGAATCAGCCCCAGCATTTT
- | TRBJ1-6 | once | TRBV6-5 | CASSQIAYRANPF | TGTGCCAGCAGCCAGATAGCCTACCGAGCTAACCCCTTT
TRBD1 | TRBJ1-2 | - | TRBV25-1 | CASSEGTGVLGYTF | TGTGCCAGCAGTGAAGGGACAGGGGTGTTAGGCTACACCTTC
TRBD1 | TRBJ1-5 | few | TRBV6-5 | CASTGTGHQPQHF | TGTGCCAGCACCGGGACAGGGCATCAGCCCCAGCATTTT
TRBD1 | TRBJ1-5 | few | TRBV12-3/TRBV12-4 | CASSPDRVQPQHF | TGTGCCAGCAGTCCGGACAGGGTTCAGCCCCAGCATTTT
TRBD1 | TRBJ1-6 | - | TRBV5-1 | CASSLEGQGGSPLHF | TGCGCCAGCAGCTTGGAGGGACAGGGTGGCTCACCCCTCCACTTT
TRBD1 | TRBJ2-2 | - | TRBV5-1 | CASSYGQGSGELFF | TGCGCCAGCAGCTACGGACAGGGTTCCGGGGAGCTGTTTTTT
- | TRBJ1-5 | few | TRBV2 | CASSGDTSNQPQHF | TGTGCCAGCAGCGGGGACACAAGCAATCAGCCCCAGCATTTT
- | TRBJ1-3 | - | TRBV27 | CASKVSAGNTIYF | TGTGCCAGCAAGGTCAGCGCGGGAAACACCATATATTTT
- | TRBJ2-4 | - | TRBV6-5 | CASTEGQLAKNIQYF | TGTGCCAGCACCGAGGGTCAGCTAGCCAAAAACATTCAGTACTTC
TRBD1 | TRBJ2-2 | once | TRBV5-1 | CASSLGTGKGTGELFF | TGCGCCAGCAGCTTAGGGACAGGGAAAGGCACCGGGGAGCTGTTTTTT
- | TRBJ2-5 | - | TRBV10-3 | CAISEGAPELGTQYF | TGTGCCATCAGTGAGGGAGCTCCGGAATTGGGGACCCAGTACTTC
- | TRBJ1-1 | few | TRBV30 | CAWSFSAGGEAFF | TGTGCCTGGAGTTTCTCGGCGGGGGGAGAAGCTTTCTTT
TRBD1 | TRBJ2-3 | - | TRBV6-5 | CASSWDRKDTQYF | TGTGCCAGCAGTTGGGACAGGAAAGATACGCAGTATTTT
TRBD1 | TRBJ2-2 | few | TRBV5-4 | CASSPRDRVAGELFF | TGTGCCAGCAGCCCCCGGGACAGGGTTGCCGGGGAGCTGTTTTTT
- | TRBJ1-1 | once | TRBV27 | CASSWVAGGTEAFF | TGTGCCAGCAGTTGGGTTGCGGGGGGCACTGAAGCTTTCTTT
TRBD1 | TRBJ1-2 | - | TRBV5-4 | CASSRGTGGGYTF | TGTGCCAGCAGCAGGGGGACAGGGGGTGGCTACACCTTC
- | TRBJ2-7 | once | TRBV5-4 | CASSAASYEQYF | TGTGCCAGCAGCGCGGCGTCTTACGAGCAGTACTTC
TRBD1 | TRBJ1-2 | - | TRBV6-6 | CASSRDRGDYTF | TGTGCCAGCAGCCGCGACAGGGGCGACTACACCTTC
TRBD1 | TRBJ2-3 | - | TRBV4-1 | CASSPRDRGGGDTQYF | TGCGCCAGCAGCCCCCGGGACAGGGGAGGTGGAGATACGCAGTATTTT
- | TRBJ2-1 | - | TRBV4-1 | CASSPGPLGDSAEFF | TGCGCCAGCAGCCCAGGGCCATTAGGTGACTCGGCGGAGTTCTTC
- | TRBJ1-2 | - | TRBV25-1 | CASSGGVGYGYTF | TGTGCCAGCAGTGGGGGGGTGGGGTATGGCTACACCTTC
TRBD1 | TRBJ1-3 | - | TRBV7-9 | CASSATGFSGNTIYF | TGTGCCAGCAGCGCGACAGGGTTTTCTGGAAACACCATATATTTT
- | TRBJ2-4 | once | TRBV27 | CASSLRAIGDIQYF | TGTGCCAGCAGTCTCCGGGCGATAGGGGACATTCAGTACTTC
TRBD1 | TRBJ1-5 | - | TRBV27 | CASSPRDSLSQPQHF | TGTGCCAGCAGCCCTAGGGACAGTCTAAGTCAGCCCCAGCATTTT
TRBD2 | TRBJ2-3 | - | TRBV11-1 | CASSRDLAGSTDTQYF | TGTGCCAGCAGCCGCGATCTAGCGGGGTCCACAGATACGCAGTATTTT
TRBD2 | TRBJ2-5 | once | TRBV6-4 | CASSQSGLAGEETQYF | TGTGCCAGCAGTCAATCCGGACTAGCGGGGGAGGAGACCCAGTACTTC
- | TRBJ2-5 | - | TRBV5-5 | CASSPLRQETQYF | TGTGCCAGCAGCCCCCTGCGGCAAGAGACCCAGTACTTC
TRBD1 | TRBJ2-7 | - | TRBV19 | CASSMGTGGIPYEQYF | TGTGCCAGTAGTATGGGGACAGGGGGGATTCCCTACGAGCAGTACTTC
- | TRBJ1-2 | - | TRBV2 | CASSPQGNYGYTF | TGTGCCAGCAGTCCCCAGGGGAACTATGGCTACACCTTC
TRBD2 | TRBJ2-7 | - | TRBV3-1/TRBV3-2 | CASSRTLRLRGYDEQYF | TGTGCCAGCAGCCGAACTTTGAGGTTGCGGGGGTATGACGAGCAGTACTTC
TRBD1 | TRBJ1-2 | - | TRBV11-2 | CASSHRGSGGYTF | TGTGCCAGCAGCCACAGGGGTAGCGGTGGCTACACCTTC